A selection of T cell receptor beta chains follows, all from one sample in a study of cytotoxic CD8 clonotypes in ibrutinib-treated CLL. The assay was immunoSEQ multiplex PCR, and TCRdb's table has in-frame clones only and misses some. The sample lists approximately 16,000 clones, 55% to 65% occurring once. Specimen: PBMCs, collected before ibrutinib treatment. Receptor source: a human donor with chronic lymphocytic leukemia. CDR3s include the opening cysteine and the closing phenylalanine or tryptophan. The D gene is left open where the match is weak. For some rows the clone size is stated as once, few or many, or as a class when expanded; others skip it.

>few|TRBV19|TRBJ2-6|.
TGTGCCAGTATCCGACAGCCAAACTCTGGGGCCAACGTCCTGACTTTC
CASIRQPNSGANVLTF
>few|TRBV29-1|TRBJ2-7|.
TGCAGCGTTTTCGGTGGGGGGTCCAACGAGCAGTACTTC
CSVFGGGSNEQYF
>.|TRBV5-6|TRBJ1-4|TRBD1
TGTGCCAGCAGCTTAGGGACAGGGCGCGAAAAACTGTTTTTT
CASSLGTGREKLFF
>.|TRBV9|TRBJ2-2|.
TGTGCCAGCAGCGTCCAGGGGTATACCGGGGAGCTGTTTTTT
CASSVQGYTGELFF
>.|TRBV6-1|TRBJ1-4|.
TGTGCCAGCAGCGAGGGGCCCGGGAAGGGTGAAAAACTGTTTTTT
CASSEGPGKGEKLFF
>.|TRBV5-1|TRBJ2-3|.
TGCGCCAGCAGCTTGGTATGGATGGGGGATACGCAGTATTTT
CASSLVWMGDTQYF
>.|TRBV5-1|TRBJ1-4|TRBD1
TGCGCCAGCAGCTTGATGGGACAGGGGAATGAAAAACTGTTTTTT
CASSLMGQGNEKLFF
>.|TRBV10-3|TRBJ1-1|TRBD1
TGTGCCATCAGCCGGGACAGGGGCACTGAAGCTTTCTTT
CAISRDRGTEAFF
>.|TRBV5-8|TRBJ1-4|TRBD1
TGTGCCAGCAGCTTCAGGGGGCGCGAAAAACTGTTTTTT
CASSFRGREKLFF
>.|TRBV5-1|TRBJ1-2|.
TGCGCCAGCAGCCCAGGGCTCGGACAGTTGGATGGCTACACCTTC
CASSPGLGQLDGYTF
>once|TRBV5-6|TRBJ2-3|TRBD2
TGTGCCAGCAGCTCTAGCGGGAGCACAGATACGCAGTATTTT
CASSSSGSTDTQYF
>few|TRBV27|TRBJ2-1|TRBD2
TGTGCCAGCAGTAGGGGACTGATAGCGGGTGAGCAGTTCTTC
CASSRGLIAGEQFF
>few|TRBV6-1|TRBJ1-5|TRBD1
TGTGCCAGCAGCTGGACAGGGGGTGATGATCAGCCCCAGCATTTT
CASSWTGGDDQPQHF
>.|TRBV7-7|TRBJ2-6|.
TGTGCCAGCAGCCACTTGCGTAGTGCCACAAAGTCGGGCCAACGTCCTGATTTC
CASSHLRSATKSGQRPDF
>.|TRBV18|TRBJ2-3|.
TGTGCCAGCTCACCAATATCCCATAGCACAGATACGCAGTATTTT
CASSPISHSTDTQYF
>.|TRBV20-1|TRBJ2-5|TRBD2
TGCAGTGCTCGGGGGGAAGAGACCCAGTACTTC
CSARGEETQYF
>few|TRBV5-1|TRBJ1-2|.
TGCGCCAGCGGCGCGACAGACTATGGCTACACCTTC
CASGATDYGYTF
>.|TRBV11-2|TRBJ2-7|TRBD2
TGTGCCAGCAGCTTATCAGCGGGAATGTACGAGCAGTACTTC
CASSLSAGMYEQYF
>medium-sized|TRBV7-9|TRBJ2-2|.
TGTGCCAGCAGCGAGAGACAGTTCCTCGGGGAGCTGTTTTTT
CASSERQFLGELFF
>.|TRBV27|TRBJ1-4|.
TGTGCCAGCAGTTCCCAGGGGACCCTAAATGAAAAACTGTTTTTT
CASSSQGTLNEKLFF
>.|TRBV27|TRBJ2-1|TRBD2
TGTGCCAGCAGTTTAAGCGGGGTCTCGCAGCAGTTCTTC
CASSLSGVSQQFF
>.|TRBV5-3|TRBJ1-2|.
TGTGCCAGCAGCTGGGTTGGCGGCTACACCTTC
CASSWVGGYTF
>.|TRBV6-5|TRBJ2-7|.
TGTGCCAGCTCTAACGGGCTAGCGACCTACGAGCAGTACTTC
CASSNGLATYEQYF
>.|TRBV19|TRBJ1-2|TRBD1
TGTGCCAGTAGTAGGGGACAGGGTTTCGGCTATGGCTACACCTTC
CASSRGQGFGYGYTF
>.|TRBV6-5|TRBJ2-6|.
TGTGCCAGCAAAGCCTCTGGGGCCAACGTCCTGACTTTC
CASKASGANVLTF
>few|TRBV7-8|TRBJ2-1|.
TGTGCCAGCAGCTTAACCCTGCAGGGTAGATCCTACAATGAGCAGTTCTTC
CASSLTLQGRSYNEQFF
>.|TRBV18|TRBJ1-3|.
TGTGCCAGCTCACCCCCGGTAGAGAACACCATATATTTT
CASSPPVENTIYF
>.|TRBV6-6|TRBJ2-1|.
TGTGCCAGCGGGATGGGAGGAGCTCACTCAGGATGGGGGCAGTTCTTC
CASGMGGAHSGWGQFF
>.|TRBV15|TRBJ2-6|.
TGTGCCACCAGCAGACCCTCCCCGGGGACATCTAGCTCTGGGGCCAACGTCCTGACTTTC
CATSRPSPGTSSSGANVLTF
>few|TRBV7-9|TRBJ2-2|TRBD2
TGTGCCAGCAGCTTAACTAGCGGGGACACCGGGGAGCTGTTTTTT
CASSLTSGDTGELFF
>few|TRBV7-9|TRBJ1-1|TRBD1
TGTGCCAGCAGCTACACAGGGGGGGTTCGTACTGAAGCTTTCTTT
CASSYTGGVRTEAFF
>.|TRBV6-6|TRBJ2-7|.
TGTGCCAGCAGTTACTCGATCGTTAGGGACGACGAGCAGTACTTC
CASSYSIVRDDEQYF
>.|TRBV19|TRBJ2-5|.
TGTGCCAGTAGTACCGTGGGCGGGTCCGGGGGAACCCAGTACTTC
CASSTVGGSGGTQYF
>.|TRBV30|TRBJ2-4|.
TGTGCCTGGAGTGTACCCGGGGGTCAGGGTCGCATTCAGTACTTC
CAWSVPGGQGRIQYF
>medium-sized|TRBV28|TRBJ1-1|.
TGTGCCAGCAGTGCCGACAGCCTCACTGAAGCTTTCTTT
CASSADSLTEAFF
>.|TRBV7-2|TRBJ1-3|.
TGTGCCAGCAGCCCATGGGACACGGGGTTTTTT
CASSPWDTGFF